The 20 T cell receptor beta chains below were found in one sample sequenced in a study of shared clonotypes between healthy human individuals. Method: immunoSEQ multiplex PCR; TCRdb's copy keeps in-frame clones and lacks some. The sample has nearly 1 million clones; 70% to 85% are singletons. Material for sequencing was memory CD4+ T cells sorted from blood. Noted subset: CD45RA-negative fraction. These receptors came from a man younger than 35 in good health.

The chain joins TRBV6-1 to TRBJ2-5; TRBD2 matches at 8 bases. V was pared by 11 bases and J by 5 bases, with 10 bases of the junction left unmatched. Per the germline V gene, CDR1 is MNHNS and CDR2 is SASEGT. This CDR3 has 13 residues. The CDR3 DNA is TGTGCCGCCTGGAGCGGGAGTGGGGAGACCCAGTACTTC. This translates into CAAWSGSGETQYF.

Comment on this clone: This may arise from a read error, as a much more abundant clone is one base away. The rearrangement joins TRBV7-2 to TRBJ2-7; D may be TRBD1 (5 bases). The V end lost 3 bases, the J end lost 4 bases, and 22 bases lay between the germline ends. CDR3 length: 17 amino acids. Germline assignment: CDR1 SGHTA and CDR2 FQGNSA. CDR3: CASSFKVSRTRSYEQYF. CDR3 DNA: TGTGCCAGCAGCTTTAAAGTGTCCAGGACAAGGAGTTACGAGCAGTACTTC. Supplemented by reference TRBV7-2 and TRBJ2-7, the full variable domain reads GAGVSQSPSNKVTEKGKDVELRCDPISGHTALYWYRQSLGQGLEFLIYFQGNSAPDKSGLPSDRFSAERTGGSVSTLTIQRTQQEDSAVYLCASSFKVSRTRSYEQYFGPGTRLTVT.

The rearrangement uses TRBV7-2 and TRBJ1-6; D uncertain. The CDR3 contains 16 residues. V lost 2 bases and J 0 bases, leaving 8 bases between the germline ends. Germline V gene data show CDR1 as SGHTA and CDR2 as FQGNSA. CDR3 nucleotides: TGTGCCAGCAGCTTAAGGGCCACCTCCTATAATTCACCCCTCCACTTT. Protein sequence: CASSLRATSYNSPLHF.

This clone is a singleton in its sample. In nucleotides, the CDR3 is TGTGCCAGCAGCCAAGCCCCAGGGGGCGATTCACCCCTCCACTTT. Translation: CASSQAPGGDSPLHF. The chain links TRBV4-2 to TRBJ1-6, with 8 bases matching TRBD1. Germline CDR1 LGHNA, CDR2 YNFKEQ. The ends lost 1 base at V and 8 bases at J; junction bases unmatched: 4. The CDR3 totals 15 residues.

The CDR3 sequence: CASSYGVGETQYF. The CDR3 bases are TGTGCCAGCAGTTATGGAGTCGGGGAGACCCAGTACTTC. This rearrangement joins TRBV6-5 to TRBJ2-5, with no clear D. V dropped 3 bases and J dropped 5 bases, with 10 bases sitting between them. The germline CDR1 and CDR2 sequences are MNHEY and SVGAGI. CDR3 length: 13 amino acids.

V is TRBV19 and J is TRBJ2-3; TRBD1 matches at 12 bases. This CDR3 has 16 amino acids. V gave up 8 bases and J gave up 1 base; unmatched junction bases: 7. Germline V lookup: CDR1 LNHDA, CDR2 SQIVND (reference sequence). Here the CDR3 reads CASAGTGGTGTDTQYF. For the CDR3, the DNA is TGTGCCAGTGCCGGGACAGGGGGCACGGGCACAGATACGCAGTATTTT.

The chain recombines TRBV5-1 with TRBJ2-3, with D perhaps given as TRBD1 or TRBD2 (6 bases each). Germline CDR1 reads SGHRS; CDR2 reads YFSETQ. Trimming removed 0 bases at V and 5 bases at J, with 10 bases between. There are 14 residues in the CDR3. In DNA, the CDR3 is TGCGCCAGCAGCTTGGAGGGGGGCGAAGATACGCAGTATTTT. This encodes CASSLEGGEDTQYF.

This sequence joins TRBV11-3 and TRBJ2-2; 9 bases are shared with TRBD1. Germline CDR1 reads SGHNT; CDR2 reads YENEEA. This CDR3 is 15 amino acids long. V was clipped by 5 bases and J by 1 base; unmatched bases: 2. The CDR3 DNA sequence: TGTGCCAGCAGCCGGGGACAGGGGAACACCGGGGAGCTGTTTTTT. Its translation: CASSRGQGNTGELFF.

There are a few counts of this clone. The chain recombines TRBV29-1 with TRBJ2-3, with 8 bases fitting TRBD1. J gave up 3 bases and V 6 bases, and 5 bases lay outside the gene matches. Germline lookup yields CDR1 SQVTM and CDR2 ANQGSEA. This CDR3 region has 13 residues. CDR3 protein: CSVTGVGTDTQYF. The CDR3 DNA is TGCAGCGTGACAGGGGTAGGGACAGATACGCAGTATTTT.

The rearrangement uses TRBV30 and TRBJ2-6; 8 bases are shared with TRBD1. Per the germline V gene, CDR1 is GTSNPN and CDR2 is SVGIG (reference sequence). This CDR3 has 14 residues. Trimming took 8 bases from V and 0 from J; bases not matched to a gene: 3. CDR3 in amino acids: CAVDRGSGANVLTF. CDR3 bases: TGTGCCGTTGACAGGGGCTCTGGGGCCAACGTCCTGACTTTC.

A remark on this clone: At one end, the junction sequence differs from germline, possibly due to a read error. The rearrangement links TRBV7-9 to TRBJ1-1, with no clear D. Per the germline V gene, CDR1 is SEHNR and CDR2 is FQNEAQ (reference sequence). This CDR3 comprises 11 residues. The CDR3 is CASRLDGGAFF. CDR3 bases: TGTGCCAGCAGATTAGACGGTGGAGCTTTCTTT.

The table lists this clone with a few counts. Different DNA sequences within this sample yield the same CDR3. The J gene is TRBJ2-7, the V gene TRBV4-1, with D hard to call. The V end was cut by 0 bases, the J end by 0 bases, with 9 bases between. CDR3 length: 15 amino acids. Germline CDR1 is MGHRA and CDR2 is YSYEKL. This CDR3 is CASSQDEGSSYEQYF. Here the CDR3 DNA reads TGCGCCAGCAGCCAAGATGAAGGCAGCTCCTACGAGCAGTACTTC.

CDR3 loop: CASSPPNQNQPQHF. The CDR3 nucleotides read TGTGCCAGCAGTCCACCGAACCAGAATCAGCCCCAGCATTTT. The V gene is TRBV2, the J gene TRBJ1-5; D unresolved. CDR3 length: 14 amino acids. The germline V gene encodes CDR1 SNHLY and CDR2 FYNNEI. The V and J ends lost 5 bases and 4 bases respectively, with 12 bases between them. Full variable domain (missing parts from reference TRBV2 and TRBJ1-5): EPEVTQTPSHQVTQMGQEVILRCVPISNHLYFYWYRQILGQKVEFLVSFYNNEISEKSEIFDDQFSVERPDGSNFTLKIRSTKLEDSAMYFCASSPPNQNQPQHFGDGTRLSIL.

This clone was seen only a few times. V and J are TRBV29-1 and TRBJ2-3; the D is unclear. CDR1 is SQVTM, CDR2 ANQGSEA, per germline. V lost 5 bases, J lost 6 bases, and 12 bases lay in between. The CDR3 consists of 12 residues. CDR3 sequence (DNA): TGCAGCGTTCTCAGCTTGGGCGATACGCAGTATTTT. Translation gives CSVLSLGDTQYF.

The J gene is TRBJ2-7, the V gene TRBV7-9; a possible D gene is TRBD2 (7 bases). Germline lookup yields CDR1 SEHNR and CDR2 FQNEAQ (reference sequence). The CDR3 consists of 16 residues. V lost 1 base to trimming and J lost 2 bases, with 15 bases between them. CDR3: CASSLGGGQTPYEQYF. DNA for the CDR3: TGTGCCAGCAGCTTAGGGGGGGGGCAAACCCCCTACGAGCAGTACTTC.

The table lists this clone with a few counts. V and J are TRBV7-2 and TRBJ2-1, with 7 bases matching TRBD2. Germline V lookup: CDR1 SGHTA, CDR2 FQGNSA. The V and J ends lost 3 bases and 9 bases, in that order; junction bases with no gene match: 5. CDR3 length: 13 residues. The CDR3 bases are TGTGCCAGCAGCTTTACTAGCGATGGTGAGCAGTTCTTC. Protein: CASSFTSDGEQFF.

This chain uses TRBV27 with TRBJ2-5; D remains unclear. This CDR3 is 14 amino acids long. Germline V gene lookup returns CDR1 MNHEY and CDR2 SMNVEV (reference sequence). With 2 bases removed from V and 5 bases from J, the gap between germline ends came to 12 bases. The CDR3 reads CASSLRLDGETQYF. In nucleotides, the CDR3 is TGTGCCAGCAGTTTAAGATTAGACGGGGAGACCCAGTACTTC.

This chain links TRBV7-6 with TRBJ1-1, with D maybe TRBD1 (6 bases). Deletions cut 1 base from V and 1 base from J, with 22 bases between. This CDR3 region has 19 residues. Germline CDR1 and CDR2: SGHVS and FNYEAQ. The CDR3 nucleotides read TGTGCCAGCAGCTTAGGAATTATGGGGGGGCTTGGCGGGAACACTGAAGCTTTCTTT. It specifies CASSLGIMGGLGGNTEAFF. The whole variable domain, remainder taken from reference TRBV7-6 and TRBJ1-1, is GAGVSQSPRYKVTKRGQDVALRCDPISGHVSLYWYRQALGQGPEFLTYFNYEAQQDKSGLPNDRFSAERPEGSISTLTIQRTEQRDSAMYRCASSLGIMGGLGGNTEAFFGQGTRLTVV.

The chain combines TRBV5-5 with TRBJ1-2; no definite D call. Germline lookup yields CDR1 SGHKS and CDR2 YYEKEE (reference sequence). V lost 4 bases to trimming and J lost 2 bases, with 15 bases between them. The CDR3 consists of 15 residues. DNA for the CDR3: TGTGCCAGCAGCCCATCGGCAGTAGGGAACTATGGCTACACCTTC. Its protein is CASSPSAVGNYGYTF.

This chain joins TRBV15 and TRBJ2-3; no firm D call. The CDR3 is 15 residues long. Trimming took 5 bases from V and 0 from J, leaving 12 bases between them. Germline CDR1 reads LNHNV; CDR2 reads YYDKDF (reference sequence). The CDR3 DNA follows: TGTGCCACCAGCTTCGTAAGGGATAGCACAGATACGCAGTATTTT. It specifies CATSFVRDSTDTQYF.